This T cell receptor beta chain was identified in a study of control samples from healthy donors and cancer patients. CDR1 MNHEY and CDR2 SMNVEV come from the germline V gene (reference sequence). The CDR3 has 13 residues. Trimming took off 7 bases at V and 3 bases at J, with 12 bases between the two ends. Libraries were prepared by immunoSEQ multiplex PCR; TCRdb keeps only in-frame clonotypes and omits some of them. The data show under 200,000 clones, and the top ten clones hold roughly 2%. This TCR came from a woman aged 25 to 45 in good health. The genes are TRBV27 and TRBJ1-1; the D is unclear. The sample consisted of blood. The CDR3 region is CASKIGRHTEAFF. In nucleotides, the CDR3 is TGTGCCAGCAAAATCGGGAGGCACACTGAAGCTTTCTTT.